This TCR beta chain was found in a study of blood T cell repertoires in COVID-19. In this sample, this clone turned up a few times. Here immunoSEQ multiplex PCR was the method, and the copy in TCRdb shows in-frame clones only, minus some. The top ten hold more than 2.5% of the sample, which has about 200,000 clones, around nine tenths seen once. CDR1 is SEHNR and CDR2 is FQNEAQ in the germline V gene (reference sequence). The J segment lost 1 base and the V segment lost 7 bases, leaving 4 bases of the junction unmatched. CDR3 length: 14 residues. V gene TRBV7-9 combines with J gene TRBJ1-2; 9 nucleotides line up with TRBD1. What was sequenced was peripheral blood. The source of this sequence is a man in his sixties with acute or convalescent COVID-19. The CDR3: CASTPDRGNYGYTF. The DNA of the CDR3 is TGTGCCAGCACCCCGGACAGGGGTAACTATGGCTACACCTTC.